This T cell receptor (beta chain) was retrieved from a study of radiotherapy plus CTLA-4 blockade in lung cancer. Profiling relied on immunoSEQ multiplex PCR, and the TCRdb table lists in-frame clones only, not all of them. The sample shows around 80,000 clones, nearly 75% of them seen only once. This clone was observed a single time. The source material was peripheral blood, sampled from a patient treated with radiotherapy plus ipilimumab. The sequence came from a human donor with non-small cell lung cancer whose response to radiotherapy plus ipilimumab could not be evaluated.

CDR3 in DNA: TGTGCCAGCAGCGAAGGGGGCATCGGCTACACCTTC. As protein: CASSEGGIGYTF. The rearrangement joins TRBV7-2 to TRBJ1-2; 7 nucleotides align to TRBD1. Per germline, CDR1 SGHTA and CDR2 FQGNSA. V trimming: 5 bases; J trimming: 8 bases; junction bases outside the gene matches: 5. This CDR3 contains 12 residues. The whole variable domain, filled in from reference TRBV7-2 and TRBJ1-2, reads GAGVSQSPSNKVTEKGKDVELRCDPISGHTALYWYRQSLGQGLEFLIYFQGNSAPDKSGLPSDRFSAERTGGSVSTLTIQRTQQEDSAVYLCASSEGGIGYTFGSGTRLTVV.